This TCR beta chain was recovered during a study of blood T cells in healthy people across ages. Study-wide points: Roughly linearly, TCR beta diversity per million T cells fell as age increased. With naive T cell percentage, TCR beta diversity showed a strong correlation.

Trimming pared 3 bases from V and 2 bases from J, leaving 6 bases between. The CDR3 is 13 amino acids. Germline CDR1 SEHNR, CDR2 FQNEAQ (reference sequence). Alongside a J-beta primer mix, a sample-barcoded 5' primer served in a second PCR lasting about 7 to 12 cycles. One entry per CDR3 protein, called by TCRdb with MiXCR from the 5' RACE reads. The sample has about 650,000 distinct CDR3 sequences, about 30% seen once; the top ten hold roughly 15%. Ten or more counts support this clonotype. No antigen is known for it. V gene TRBV7-9 combines with J gene TRBJ2-3, with D uncertain. This receptor was obtained from a woman of 80 years or more in good health. The sequencing sample was made of blood. Written as DNA, the CDR3 is TGTGCCAGCAGCTTCGACCTCACAGATACGCAGTATTTT. Protein sequence: CASSFDLTDTQYF.